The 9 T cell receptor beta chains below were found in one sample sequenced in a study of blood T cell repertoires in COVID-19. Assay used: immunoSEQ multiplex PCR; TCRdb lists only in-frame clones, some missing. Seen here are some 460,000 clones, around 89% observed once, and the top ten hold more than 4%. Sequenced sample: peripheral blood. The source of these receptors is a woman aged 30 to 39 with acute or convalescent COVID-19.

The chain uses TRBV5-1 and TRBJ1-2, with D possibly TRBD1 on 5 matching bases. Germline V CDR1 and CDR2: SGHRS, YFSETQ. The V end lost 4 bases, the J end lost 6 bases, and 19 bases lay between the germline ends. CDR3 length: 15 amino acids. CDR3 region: CASSTSTGTGDGYTF. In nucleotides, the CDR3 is TGCGCCAGCAGCACTAGTACCGGGACTGGGGATGGCTACACCTTC. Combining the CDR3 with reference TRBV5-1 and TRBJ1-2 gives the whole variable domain KAGVTQTPRYLIKTRGQQVTLSCSPISGHRSVSWYQQTPGQGLQFLFEYFSETQRNKGNFPGRFSGRQFSNSRSEMNVSTLELGDSALYLCASSTSTGTGDGYTFGSGTRLTVV.

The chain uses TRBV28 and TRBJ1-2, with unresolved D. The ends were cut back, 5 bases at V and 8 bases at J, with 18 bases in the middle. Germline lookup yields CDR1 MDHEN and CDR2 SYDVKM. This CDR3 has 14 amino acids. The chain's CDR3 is CASSAFPQVGGYTF. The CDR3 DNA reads TGTGCCAGCAGTGCCTTCCCGCAGGTTGGAGGCTACACCTTC.

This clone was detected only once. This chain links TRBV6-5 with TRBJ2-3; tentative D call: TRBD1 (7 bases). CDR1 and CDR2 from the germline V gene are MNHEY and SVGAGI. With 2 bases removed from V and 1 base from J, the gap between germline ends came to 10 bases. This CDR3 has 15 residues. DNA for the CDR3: TGTGCCAGCAGTTACGGCGGGACAGGCACAGATACGCAGTATTTT. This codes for CASSYGGTGTDTQYF.

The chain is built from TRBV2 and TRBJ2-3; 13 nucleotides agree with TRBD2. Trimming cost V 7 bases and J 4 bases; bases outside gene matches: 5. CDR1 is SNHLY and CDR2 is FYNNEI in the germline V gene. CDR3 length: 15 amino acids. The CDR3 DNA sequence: TGTGCCAGCACAGTGACTAGCGGGGGGTCAGATACGCAGTATTTT. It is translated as CASTVTSGGSDTQYF.

This CDR3 is CASSLSGRDYSGAYEQYF. The CDR3 region has the DNA TGTGCCAGCAGTTTATCTGGCAGGGATTATAGTGGGGCCTACGAGCAGTACTTC. J is TRBJ2-7 and V is TRBV27; perhaps TRBD1 as D (5 bases). CDR1 is MNHEY, CDR2 SMNVEV, per germline (reference sequence). This CDR3 comprises 18 residues. With 0 bases removed from V and 2 bases from J, the gap between germline ends came to 20 bases.

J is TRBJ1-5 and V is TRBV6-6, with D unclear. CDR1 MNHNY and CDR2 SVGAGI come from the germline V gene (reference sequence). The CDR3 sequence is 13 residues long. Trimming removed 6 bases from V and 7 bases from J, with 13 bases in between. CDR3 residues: CASSLLMRQPQHF. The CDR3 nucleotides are TGTGCCAGCAGCCTCCTGATGAGGCAGCCCCAGCATTTT.

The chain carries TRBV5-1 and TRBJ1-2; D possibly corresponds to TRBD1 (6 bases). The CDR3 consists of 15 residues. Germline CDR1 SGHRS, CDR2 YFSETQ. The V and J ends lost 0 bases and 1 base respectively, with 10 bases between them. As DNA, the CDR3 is TGCGCCAGCAGCTTGGCAGGGGCCTTTAACTATGGCTACACCTTC. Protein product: CASSLAGAFNYGYTF.

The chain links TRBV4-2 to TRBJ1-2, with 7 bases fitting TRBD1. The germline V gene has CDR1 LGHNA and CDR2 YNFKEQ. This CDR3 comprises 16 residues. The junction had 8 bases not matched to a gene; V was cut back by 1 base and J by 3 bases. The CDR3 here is CASSQAGGQSHYGYTF. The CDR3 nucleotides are TGTGCCAGCAGCCAAGCCGGGGGACAGAGTCACTATGGCTACACCTTC.

This CDR3 is CASSYPGLPNEQFF. The CDR3 DNA reads as TGTGCCAGCAGTTACCCGGGACTTCCCAATGAGCAGTTCTTC. This chain links TRBV6-5 with TRBJ2-1; perhaps TRBD2 as D (6 bases). This CDR3 region has 14 residues. Germline V CDR1 and CDR2: MNHEY, SVGAGI. V shed 2 bases and J shed 6 bases, with 11 bases lying between them.